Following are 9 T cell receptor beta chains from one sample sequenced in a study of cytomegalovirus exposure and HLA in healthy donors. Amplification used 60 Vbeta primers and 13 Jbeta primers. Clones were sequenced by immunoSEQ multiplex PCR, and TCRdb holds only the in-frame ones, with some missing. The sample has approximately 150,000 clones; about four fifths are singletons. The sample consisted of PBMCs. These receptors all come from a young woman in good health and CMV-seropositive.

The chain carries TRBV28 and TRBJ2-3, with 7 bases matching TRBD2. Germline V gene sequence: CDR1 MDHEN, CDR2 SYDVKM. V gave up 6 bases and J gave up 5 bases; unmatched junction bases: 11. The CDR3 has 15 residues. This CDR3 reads CASSPGGLVGDTQYF. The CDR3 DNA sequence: TGTGCCAGCAGCCCCGGGGGGTTGGTCGGAGATACGCAGTATTTT.

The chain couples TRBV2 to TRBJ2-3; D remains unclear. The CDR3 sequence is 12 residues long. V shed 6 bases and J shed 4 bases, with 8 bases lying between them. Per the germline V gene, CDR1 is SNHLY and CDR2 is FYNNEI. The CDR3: CASRGRADTQYF. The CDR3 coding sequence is TGTGCCAGCAGGGGCCGTGCAGATACGCAGTATTTT.

CDR3 residues: CASTVMGTGGLETQYF. CDR3 DNA sequence: TGCGCCAGCACGGTAATGGGGACAGGGGGTCTAGAGACCCAGTACTTC. The chain joins TRBV5-1 to TRBJ2-5, with TRBD1 matching over 11 bases. Trimming removed 6 bases from V and 4 bases from J; junction bases left unmatched: 11. The germline CDR1 and CDR2 sequences are SGHRS and YFSETQ. The CDR3 has 16 amino acids.

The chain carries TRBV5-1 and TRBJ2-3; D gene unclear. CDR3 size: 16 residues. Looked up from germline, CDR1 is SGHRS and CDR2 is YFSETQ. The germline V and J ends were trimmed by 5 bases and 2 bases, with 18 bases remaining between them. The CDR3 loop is CASSRSIPVATDTQYF. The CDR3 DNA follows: TGCGCCAGCAGTCGGAGTATCCCCGTCGCCACAGATACGCAGTATTTT.

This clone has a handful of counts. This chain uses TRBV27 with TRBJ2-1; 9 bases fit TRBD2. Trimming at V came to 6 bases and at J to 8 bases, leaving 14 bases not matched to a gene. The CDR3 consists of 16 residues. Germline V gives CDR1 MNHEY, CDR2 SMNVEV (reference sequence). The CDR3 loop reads CASRPAGGRDRDEQFF. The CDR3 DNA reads TGTGCCAGCAGGCCTGCGGGGGGGCGCGATCGGGATGAGCAGTTCTTC.

The CDR3 DNA reads as TGCAGCGTTGGGGACAGGGGGATGACTGAAGCTTTCTTT. This gives the protein CSVGDRGMTEAFF. The V call is TRBV29-1, the J call TRBJ1-1; 11 bases are a match to TRBD1. Germline V lookup: CDR1 SQVTM, CDR2 ANQGSEA. V shed 4 bases and J 5 bases; nucleotides not matched to a gene: 3. This CDR3 has 13 residues.

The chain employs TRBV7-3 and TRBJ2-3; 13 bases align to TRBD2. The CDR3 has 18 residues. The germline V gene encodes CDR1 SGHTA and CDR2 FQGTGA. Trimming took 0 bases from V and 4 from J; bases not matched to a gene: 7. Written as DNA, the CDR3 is TGTGCCAGCAGCTTAACGGCCACTAGCGGGGGGGGCGCAGATACGCAGTATTTT. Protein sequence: CASSLTATSGGGADTQYF.

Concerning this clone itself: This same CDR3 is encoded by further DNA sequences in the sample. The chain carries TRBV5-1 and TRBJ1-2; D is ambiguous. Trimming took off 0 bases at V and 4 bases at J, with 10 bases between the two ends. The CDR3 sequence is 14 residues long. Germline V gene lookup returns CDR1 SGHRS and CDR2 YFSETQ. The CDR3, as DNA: TGCGCCAGCAGCTTGGCACCAGGTTCCTATGGCTACACCTTC. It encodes CASSLAPGSYGYTF.

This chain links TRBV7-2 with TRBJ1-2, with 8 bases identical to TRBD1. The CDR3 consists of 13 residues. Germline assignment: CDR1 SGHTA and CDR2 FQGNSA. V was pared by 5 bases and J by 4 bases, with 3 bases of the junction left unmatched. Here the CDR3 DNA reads TGTGCCAGCAGCGGAGGACAGGGCTATGGCTACACCTTC. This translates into CASSGGQGYGYTF.